This TCR beta chain stems from a study of blood T cell repertoires in COVID-19. Recruits, aged about 18 to 95 years, lived in 24 US areas. It was within 2 weeks before study entry that exposed participants met a COVID-19 case. Only in-frame clones appear in the TCRdb table, and some are missing; sequencing was by immunoSEQ multiplex PCR. This sample yields some 270,000 clones, of which 85% to 95% are seen a single time; less than 3.5% belongs to the top ten. Trimming took 1 base from V and 3 from J; bases not matched to a gene: 10. CDR1 is LGHNA and CDR2 is YNFKEQ in the germline V gene. The CDR3 sequence is 18 residues long.

What was sequenced was PBMCs or T cells enriched from blood (not recorded which). The chain employs TRBV4-2 and TRBJ2-7; 12 bases are shared with TRBD2. The origin of this receptor is a man aged 40-50 years who had been exposed to COVID-19. Here the CDR3 reads CASSQGGLAGGPGYEQYF. The CDR3 coding sequence is TGTGCCAGCAGCCAAGGGGGCCTAGCGGGAGGGCCGGGCTACGAGCAGTACTTC.